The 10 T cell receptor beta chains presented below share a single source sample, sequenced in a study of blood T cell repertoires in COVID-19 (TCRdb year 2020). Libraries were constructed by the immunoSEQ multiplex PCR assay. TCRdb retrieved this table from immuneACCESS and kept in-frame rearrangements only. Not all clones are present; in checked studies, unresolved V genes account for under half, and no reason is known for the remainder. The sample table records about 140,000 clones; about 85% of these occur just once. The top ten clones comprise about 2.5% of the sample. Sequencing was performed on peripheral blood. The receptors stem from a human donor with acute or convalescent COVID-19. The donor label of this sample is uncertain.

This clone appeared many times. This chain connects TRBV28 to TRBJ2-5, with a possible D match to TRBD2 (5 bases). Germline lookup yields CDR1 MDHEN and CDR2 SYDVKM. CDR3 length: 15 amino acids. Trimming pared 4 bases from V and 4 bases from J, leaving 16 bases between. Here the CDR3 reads CASSSIARVSETQYF. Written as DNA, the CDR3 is TGTGCCAGCAGTTCGATTGCGAGGGTCTCAGAGACCCAGTACTTC.

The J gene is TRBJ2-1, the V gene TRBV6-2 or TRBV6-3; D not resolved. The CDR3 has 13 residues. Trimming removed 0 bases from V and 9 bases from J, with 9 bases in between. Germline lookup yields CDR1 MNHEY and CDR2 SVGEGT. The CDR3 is CASSYSQVGEQFF. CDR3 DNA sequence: TGTGCCAGCAGTTACTCGCAGGTTGGTGAGCAGTTCTTC.

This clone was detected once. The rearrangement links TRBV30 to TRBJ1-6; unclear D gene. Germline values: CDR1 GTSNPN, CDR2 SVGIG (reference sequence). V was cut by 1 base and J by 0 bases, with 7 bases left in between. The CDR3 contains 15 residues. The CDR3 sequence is CAWSETVSYNSPLHF. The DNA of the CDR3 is TGTGCCTGGAGTGAAACAGTCTCCTATAATTCACCCCTCCACTTT. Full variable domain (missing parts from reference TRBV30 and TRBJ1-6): SQTIHQWPATLVQPVGSPLSLECTVEGTSNPNLYWYRQAAGRGLQLLFYSVGIGQISSEVPQNLSASRPQDRQFILSSKKLLLSDSGFYLCAWSETVSYNSPLHFGNGTRLTVT.

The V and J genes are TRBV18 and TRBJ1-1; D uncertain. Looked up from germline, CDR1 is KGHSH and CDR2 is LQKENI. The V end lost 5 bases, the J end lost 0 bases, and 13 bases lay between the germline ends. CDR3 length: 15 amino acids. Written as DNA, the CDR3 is TGTGCCAGCTCAGACACCTACGGCCTGAACACTGAAGCTTTCTTT. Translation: CASSDTYGLNTEAFF.

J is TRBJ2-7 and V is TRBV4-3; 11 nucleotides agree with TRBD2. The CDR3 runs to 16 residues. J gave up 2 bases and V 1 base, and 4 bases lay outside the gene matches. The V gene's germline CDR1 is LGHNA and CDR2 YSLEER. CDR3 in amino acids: CASSQGTSGRTYEQYF. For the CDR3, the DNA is TGCGCCAGCAGCCAAGGGACTAGCGGGCGAACCTACGAGCAGTACTTC.

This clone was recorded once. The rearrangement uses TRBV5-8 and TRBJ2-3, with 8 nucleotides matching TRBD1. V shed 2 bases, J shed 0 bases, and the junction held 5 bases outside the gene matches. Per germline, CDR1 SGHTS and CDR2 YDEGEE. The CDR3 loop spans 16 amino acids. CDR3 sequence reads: CASSFSWTGSTDTQYF. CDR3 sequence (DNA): TGTGCCAGCAGCTTTTCCTGGACAGGGAGCACAGATACGCAGTATTTT.

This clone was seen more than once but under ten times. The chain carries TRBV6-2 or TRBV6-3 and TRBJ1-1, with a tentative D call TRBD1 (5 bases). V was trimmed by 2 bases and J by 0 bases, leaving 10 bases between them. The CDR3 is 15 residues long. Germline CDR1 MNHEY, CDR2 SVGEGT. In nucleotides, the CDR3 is TGTGCCAGCAGTTACAACCGGGACTTGAACACTGAAGCTTTCTTT. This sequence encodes CASSYNRDLNTEAFF.

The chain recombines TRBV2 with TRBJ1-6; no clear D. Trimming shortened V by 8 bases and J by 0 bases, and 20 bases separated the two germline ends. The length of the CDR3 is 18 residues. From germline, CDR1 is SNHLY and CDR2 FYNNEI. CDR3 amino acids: CASYIMPGGSSYNSPLHF. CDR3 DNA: TGTGCCAGCTATATAATGCCAGGAGGCAGCTCCTATAATTCACCCCTCCACTTT. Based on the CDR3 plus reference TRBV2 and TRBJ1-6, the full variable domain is EPEVTQTPSHQVTQMGQEVILRCVPISNHLYFYWYRQILGQKVEFLVSFYNNEISEKSEIFDDQFSVERPDGSNFTLKIRSTKLEDSAMYFCASYIMPGGSSYNSPLHFGNGTRLTVT.

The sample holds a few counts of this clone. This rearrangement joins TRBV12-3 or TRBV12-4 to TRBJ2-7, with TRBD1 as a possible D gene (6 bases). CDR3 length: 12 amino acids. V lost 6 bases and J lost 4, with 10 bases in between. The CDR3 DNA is TGTGCCAGCAGCCAGGACAGATACGAGCAGTACTTC. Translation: CASSQDRYEQYF.

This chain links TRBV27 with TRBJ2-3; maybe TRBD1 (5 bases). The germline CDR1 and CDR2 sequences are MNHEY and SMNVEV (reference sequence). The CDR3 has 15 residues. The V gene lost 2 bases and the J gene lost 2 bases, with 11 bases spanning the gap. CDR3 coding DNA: TGTGCCAGCAGTTTACCAGGGCTCCTCACAGATACGCAGTATTTT. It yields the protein CASSLPGLLTDTQYF.